What follows is one T cell receptor (beta chain) and its context. The antigen is undetermined. This specimen comes from a study of STAT5B mutations in CD4+ large granular lymphocyte leukemia. Study at large: Healthy donors showed HLA-associated enrichment of the CDR3 'QG' motif. Study-level results: No patients shared main leukemic clonotypes, though roughly 27% appeared at low frequency elsewhere. Compared with healthy controls (2/35), patient top clones favored TRBV06 (8/27).

This CDR3 has 15 residues. Per the germline V gene, CDR1 is LNHDA and CDR2 is SQIVND (reference sequence). The V gene end was trimmed by 3 bases and the J gene end by 1 base; junction bases not matched to a gene: 4. The repertoire was sequenced with immunoSEQ multiplex PCR; TCRdb's copy has only in-frame clones and lacks some. The sample yields some 38,000 clones, about 82% seen once. The chain couples TRBV19 to TRBJ1-2; 8 bases line up with TRBD1. The TCR sequence derives from a human donor in good health. The sample was CD4+ T cells from blood buffy coats. CDR3 protein: CASSIRTGINYGYTF. The DNA of the CDR3 is TGTGCCAGTAGTATCCGGACAGGGATTAACTATGGCTACACCTTC. The variable domain in full, with the rest retrieved from reference TRBV19 and TRBJ1-2, is DGGITQSPKYLFRKEGQNVTLSCEQNLNHDAMYWYRQDPGQGLRLIYYSQIVNDFQKGDIAEGYSVSREKKESFPLTVTSAQKNPTAFYLCASSIRTGINYGYTFGSGTRLTVV.